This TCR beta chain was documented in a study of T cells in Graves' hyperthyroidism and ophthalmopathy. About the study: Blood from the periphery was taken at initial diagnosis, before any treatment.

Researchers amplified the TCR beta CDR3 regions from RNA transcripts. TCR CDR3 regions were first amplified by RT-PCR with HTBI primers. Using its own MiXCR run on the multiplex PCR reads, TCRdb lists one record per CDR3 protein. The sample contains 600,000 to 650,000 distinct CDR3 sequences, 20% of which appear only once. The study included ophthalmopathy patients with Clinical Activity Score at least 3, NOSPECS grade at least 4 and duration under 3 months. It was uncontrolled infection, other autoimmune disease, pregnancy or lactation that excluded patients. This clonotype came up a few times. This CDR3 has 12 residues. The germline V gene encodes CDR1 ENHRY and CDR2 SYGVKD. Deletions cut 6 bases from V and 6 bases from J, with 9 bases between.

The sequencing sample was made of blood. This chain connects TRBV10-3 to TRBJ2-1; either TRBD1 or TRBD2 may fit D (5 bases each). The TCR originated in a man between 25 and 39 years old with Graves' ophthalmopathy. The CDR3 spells CAISEGFNEQFF. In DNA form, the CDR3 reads TGTGCCATCAGCGAGGGGTTCAATGAGCAGTTCTTC.